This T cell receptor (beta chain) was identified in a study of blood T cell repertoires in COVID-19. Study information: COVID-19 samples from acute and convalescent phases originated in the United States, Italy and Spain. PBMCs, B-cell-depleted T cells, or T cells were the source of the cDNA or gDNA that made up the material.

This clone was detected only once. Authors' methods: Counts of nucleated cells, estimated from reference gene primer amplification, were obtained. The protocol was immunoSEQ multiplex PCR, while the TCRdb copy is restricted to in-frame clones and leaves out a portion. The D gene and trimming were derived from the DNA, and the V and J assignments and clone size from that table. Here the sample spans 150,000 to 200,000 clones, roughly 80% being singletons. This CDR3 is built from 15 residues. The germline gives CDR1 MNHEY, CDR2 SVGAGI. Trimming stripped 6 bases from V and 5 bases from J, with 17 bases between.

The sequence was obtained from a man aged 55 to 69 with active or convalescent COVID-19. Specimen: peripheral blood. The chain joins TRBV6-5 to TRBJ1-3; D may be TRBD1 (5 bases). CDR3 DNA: TGTGCCAGCAGATTATCAACAGGTTTTAGAAACACCATATATTTT. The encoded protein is CASRLSTGFRNTIYF.